This entry is about one T cell receptor (beta chain). Genomic DNA was employed as the template in profiling TCR beta VDJ and CDR3. MiXCR, run by TCRdb on the reads, gives a single entry per CDR3 protein. The sample has 75,000 to 80,000 distinct CDR3 sequences, about 70% seen once; the top ten hold about 82%. J lost 5 bases, V lost 1 base, and 7 bases had no gene match. CDR3 length: 16 residues. Germline CDR1 and CDR2: LNHDA and SQIVND (reference sequence). The entry originates in a study of CD8+CD57+ T cells in acquired aplastic anemia. Those patients picked for sequencing had displayed CD8+CD57+ cell expansion on flow cytometry.

The receptor was derived from a human donor with aplastic anemia. Sequenced input: sorted CD4+, CD8+, or CD8+CD57+ T cells (not recorded which) from PBMCs. This sequence joins TRBV19 and TRBJ2-5, with 10 bases that match TRBD2. DNA for the CDR3: TGTGCCAGTAGTATAGGGACTAGCGGAAACAGGGAGACCCAGTACTTC. Its translation is CASSIGTSGNRETQYF.